These 17 T cell receptor beta chains were sequenced from one sample in a study of T cell responses to AZD1222 COVID-19 vaccine (dated by TCRdb to the early 2020s). Receptor amplification or capture employed the immunoSEQ multiplex PCR assay. The table comes from immuneACCESS by way of TCRdb, which keeps in-frame sequences with V and J called. Part of the clones is missing from these tables; in studies checked, under half for an unresolved V gene and the rest for unknown reasons. A total of some 170,000 clones appear in this sample, 92% of them only once. More than 1% of the sample is in the top ten clones. Read against the paper, the sample's time point label means: about 28 days (+/-7) after the second vaccine dose. The source was peripheral blood, collected 28 days after the second AZD1222 dose. The receptors originated from an adult who received the AZD1222 COVID-19 vaccine.

The CDR3 DNA is TGTGCCAGCAGCCCACGGGACAGGGAATCCACTGAAGCTTTCTTT. Amino acid sequence: CASSPRDRESTEAFF. The chain carries TRBV28 and TRBJ1-1; 9 positions match TRBD1. The CDR3 has 15 amino acids. V lost 6 bases to trimming and J lost 4 bases; unmatched junction nucleotides: 9. Germline CDR1 reads MDHEN; CDR2 reads SYDVKM.

The rearrangement links TRBV5-1 to TRBJ2-5; D is possibly TRBD2 (5 bases). CDR1 is SGHRS and CDR2 is YFSETQ in the germline V gene. The ends were cut back, 0 bases at V and 5 bases at J, with 17 bases in the middle. This CDR3 region has 16 residues. CDR3 sequence reads: CASSLAGLRGSETQYF. CDR3 nucleotides: TGCGCCAGCAGCTTGGCCGGTCTTCGGGGTAGCGAGACCCAGTACTTC.

The chain has TRBV5-1 and TRBJ2-7, with 10 bases aligning to TRBD2. This CDR3 has 16 residues. Germline V CDR1 and CDR2: SGHRS, YFSETQ. V shed 0 bases, J shed 2 bases, and the junction held 5 bases outside the gene matches. CDR3 sequence: CASSLDSGGTTYEQYF. The CDR3 DNA reads TGCGCCAGCAGCTTGGATAGCGGGGGGACGACCTACGAGCAGTACTTC.

The rearrangement links TRBV24-1 to TRBJ1-1; tentative D call: TRBD1 (5 bases). The CDR3 is made up of 13 amino acids. CDR1 is KGHDR, CDR2 SFDVKD, per germline. V lost 7 bases and J 4 bases, leaving 12 bases between the germline ends. CDR3 coding DNA: TGTGCCACCAGAGGAGAGGGGAGCACTGAAGCTTTCTTT. It specifies CATRGEGSTEAFF.

The V call is TRBV13, the J call TRBJ1-1; 7 positions agree with TRBD1. V dropped 1 base and J dropped 0; count of bases not matched to a gene: 8. In germline, CDR1 is PRHDT, CDR2 FYEKMQ (reference sequence). The CDR3 totals 17 residues. Here the CDR3 DNA reads TGTGCCAGCAGCTTAGCTCCCGGGACAGTCATGAACACTGAAGCTTTCTTT. Protein product: CASSLAPGTVMNTEAFF.

The V gene is TRBV30, the J gene TRBJ1-1; D is uncertain. There are 13 residues in the CDR3. Trimming shortened V by 4 bases and J by 5 bases, and 14 bases separated the two germline ends. The germline V gene has CDR1 GTSNPN and CDR2 SVGIG (reference sequence). Written as DNA, the CDR3 is TGTGCCTGGACCCGTCGTTGGGGTACTGAAGCTTTCTTT. Its translation is CAWTRRWGTEAFF. Based on the CDR3 plus reference TRBV30 and TRBJ1-1, the full variable domain is SQTIHQWPATLVQPVGSPLSLECTVEGTSNPNLYWYRQAAGRGLQLLFYSVGIGQISSEVPQNLSASRPQDRQFILSSKKLLLSDSGFYLCAWTRRWGTEAFFGQGTRLTVV.

V and J are TRBV7-6 and TRBJ2-7; D is uncertain. CDR1 and CDR2 (germline): SGHVS, FNYEAQ. V shed 3 bases and J shed 4 bases, with 10 bases lying between them. The CDR3 has 13 amino acids. CDR3 nucleotides: TGTGCCAGCAGCTTTTCGGGCGTTTACGAGCAGTACTTC. As protein: CASSFSGVYEQYF.

This rearrangement joins TRBV6-2 or TRBV6-3 to TRBJ1-5; 8 bases match TRBD1. The V gene end was trimmed by 0 bases and the J gene end by 2 bases; junction bases not matched to a gene: 12. Germline V gene sequence: CDR1 MNHEY, CDR2 SVGEGT. CDR3 length: 19 residues. CDR3 in amino acids: CASSYSVRQGSFGNQPQHF. Here the CDR3 DNA reads TGTGCCAGCAGTTACTCGGTAAGACAGGGGAGTTTTGGCAATCAGCCCCAGCATTTT.

This chain links TRBV18 with TRBJ1-1, with D possibly being TRBD1 (5 bases). Trimming shortened V by 6 bases and J by 3 bases, and 14 bases separated the two germline ends. Germline V gene sequence: CDR1 KGHSH, CDR2 LQKENI. This CDR3 comprises 14 residues. The CDR3 DNA is TGTGCCAGCTCCCGTTCAGGGAGGGACACTGAAGCTTTCTTT. Translated: CASSRSGRDTEAFF.

The rearrangement links TRBV2 to TRBJ2-7, with D hard to call. V was shortened by 6 bases and J by 3 bases, with 9 bases between the two germline ends. CDR3 length equals 12 residues. CDR1 SNHLY and CDR2 FYNNEI come from the germline V gene. The CDR3 here is CASRSDLYEQYF. The CDR3, as DNA: TGTGCCAGCAGATCGGACCTCTACGAGCAGTACTTC.

This chain uses TRBV10-2 with TRBJ1-2; tentative D call: TRBD1 (6 bases). V lost 2 bases and J lost 4, with 11 bases in between. The CDR3 contains 14 residues. The germline CDR1 and CDR2 sequences are WSHSY and SAAADI. DNA for the CDR3: TGCGCCAGCAGTGAGCGGGGGGCGAGCTATGGCTACACCTTC. It encodes CASSERGASYGYTF.

V is TRBV6-6 and J is TRBJ2-6; D is perhaps TRBD1 or TRBD2 (6 bases each). Germline values: CDR1 MNHNY, CDR2 SVGAGI (reference sequence). V was pared by 5 bases and J by 3 bases, with 26 bases between. CDR3 size: 20 residues. The CDR3 DNA is TGTGCCAGCAGTCTCATTCAGGGGCTACCGGGGGCTCGTGGGGCCAACGTCCTGACTTTC. This gives the protein CASSLIQGLPGARGANVLTF.

The rearrangement joins TRBV11-3 to TRBJ1-1, with D maybe TRBD1 (5 bases). From germline, CDR1 is SGHNT and CDR2 YENEEA. The CDR3 contains 14 residues. The V end was cut by 5 bases, the J end by 3 bases, with 13 bases between. CDR3 region: CASSLRGGHTEAFF. The CDR3 region has the DNA TGTGCCAGCAGCCTCCGGGGGGGACACACTGAAGCTTTCTTT.

The chain recombines TRBV11-2 with TRBJ1-6, with D maybe TRBD1 (5 bases). The CDR3 is made up of 14 amino acids. Germline CDR1 SGHAT, CDR2 FQNNGV. V lost 4 bases and J lost 6, with 10 bases in between. The CDR3 nucleotides are TGTGCCAGCAGCTCCGTCGGGGGTAATTCACCCCTCCACTTT. Its protein is CASSSVGGNSPLHF.

This chain joins TRBV12-3 or TRBV12-4 and TRBJ2-1; no reliable D call. This CDR3 has 12 residues. V was shortened by 6 bases and J by 5 bases, with 8 bases between the two germline ends. Written as DNA, the CDR3 is TGTGCCAGCAGCCCCCTTAACAATGAGCAGTTCTTC. It is translated as CASSPLNNEQFF.

The V call is TRBV4-1, the J call TRBJ1-2, with a possible D match to TRBD1 (5 bases). Trimming shortened V by 0 bases and J by 10 bases, and 9 bases separated the two germline ends. The CDR3 is 12 residues long. Looked up from germline, CDR1 is MGHRA and CDR2 is YSYEKL. The CDR3 spells CASSQDRRDYTF. In DNA, the CDR3 is TGCGCCAGCAGCCAAGACCGCAGGGACTACACCTTC.

This clone was observed a single time. The chain has TRBV30 and TRBJ2-7; D may correspond to TRBD1 or TRBD2 (6 bases each). The CDR3 extends over 14 amino acids. In germline, CDR1 is GTSNPN, CDR2 SVGIG (reference sequence). Trimming stripped 0 bases from V and 2 bases from J, with 11 bases between. The CDR3 sequence is CAWSVGGRAYEQYF. The CDR3, as DNA: TGTGCCTGGAGTGTAGGGGGGCGAGCCTACGAGCAGTACTTC.